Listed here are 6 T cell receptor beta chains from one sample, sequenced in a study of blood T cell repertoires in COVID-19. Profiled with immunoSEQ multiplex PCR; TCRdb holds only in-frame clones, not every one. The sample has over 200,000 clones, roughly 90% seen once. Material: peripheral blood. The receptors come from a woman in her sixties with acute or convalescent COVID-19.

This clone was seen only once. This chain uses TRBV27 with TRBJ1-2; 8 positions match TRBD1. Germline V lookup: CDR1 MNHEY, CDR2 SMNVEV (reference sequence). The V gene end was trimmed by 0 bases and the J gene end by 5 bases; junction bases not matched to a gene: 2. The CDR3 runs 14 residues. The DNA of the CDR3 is TGTGCCAGCAGTTTATCGAGGACAGGGTATGGCTACACCTTC. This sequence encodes CASSLSRTGYGYTF.

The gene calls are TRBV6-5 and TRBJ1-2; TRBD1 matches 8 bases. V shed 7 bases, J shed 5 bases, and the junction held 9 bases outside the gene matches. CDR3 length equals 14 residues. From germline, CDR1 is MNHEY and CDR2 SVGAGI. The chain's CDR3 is CASTPRTGIYGYTF. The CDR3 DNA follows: TGTGCCAGCACCCCCCGGACAGGGATATATGGCTACACCTTC.

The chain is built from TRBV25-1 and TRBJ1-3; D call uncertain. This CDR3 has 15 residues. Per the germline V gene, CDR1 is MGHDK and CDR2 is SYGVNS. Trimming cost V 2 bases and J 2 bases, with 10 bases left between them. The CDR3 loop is CASSETRYPGNTIYF. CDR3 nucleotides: TGTGCCAGCAGTGAAACTCGGTACCCTGGAAACACCATATATTTT.

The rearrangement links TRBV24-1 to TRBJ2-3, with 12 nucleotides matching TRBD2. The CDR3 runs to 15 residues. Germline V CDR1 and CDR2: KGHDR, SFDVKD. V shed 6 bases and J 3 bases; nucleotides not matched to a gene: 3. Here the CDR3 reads CATSLGTSGTDTQYF. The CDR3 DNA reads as TGTGCCACCAGTCTCGGGACTAGCGGGACAGATACGCAGTATTTT.

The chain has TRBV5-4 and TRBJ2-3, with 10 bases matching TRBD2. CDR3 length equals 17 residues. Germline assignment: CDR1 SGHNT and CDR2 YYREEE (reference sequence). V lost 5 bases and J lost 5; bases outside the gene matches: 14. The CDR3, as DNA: TGTGCCAGCAGACCCACACAGCGGGGGGGCCGGGAAGATACGCAGTATTTT. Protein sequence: CASRPTQRGGREDTQYF.

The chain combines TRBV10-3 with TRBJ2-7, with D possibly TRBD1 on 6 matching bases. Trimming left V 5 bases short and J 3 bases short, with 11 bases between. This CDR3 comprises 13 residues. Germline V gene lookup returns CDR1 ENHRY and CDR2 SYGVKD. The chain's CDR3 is CAISPDRSYEQYF. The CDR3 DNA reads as TGTGCCATCAGTCCGGACAGAAGCTACGAGCAGTACTTC.